The TCR beta chain under discussion was sequenced for a study of beta chain features in type 1 diabetes. The CDR3 extends over 16 amino acids. Germline V gene data show CDR1 as SGHVS and CDR2 as FQNEAQ. V lost 4 bases and J 4 bases, leaving 17 bases between the germline ends. Sequencing targeted expressed TCRB transcripts, as all isolated RNA had been reverse transcribed. Some clones are missing from TCRdb's copy, which holds only in-frame ones; the method was immunoSEQ multiplex PCR. The table includes hundreds of thousands of clones, 9.6% detected once. This clone was counted a few times. This clonotype originated in a woman under 30 in good health. The rearrangement joins TRBV7-8 to TRBJ2-1, with a tentative D call TRBD2 (7 bases). Sequencing was performed on naive CD4+ T cells from blood. CDR3 sequence (DNA): TGTGCCAGCAGCTCAGGGGCGGGAGTGGGGTACAATGAGCAGTTCTTC. It yields the protein CASSSGAGVGYNEQFF.